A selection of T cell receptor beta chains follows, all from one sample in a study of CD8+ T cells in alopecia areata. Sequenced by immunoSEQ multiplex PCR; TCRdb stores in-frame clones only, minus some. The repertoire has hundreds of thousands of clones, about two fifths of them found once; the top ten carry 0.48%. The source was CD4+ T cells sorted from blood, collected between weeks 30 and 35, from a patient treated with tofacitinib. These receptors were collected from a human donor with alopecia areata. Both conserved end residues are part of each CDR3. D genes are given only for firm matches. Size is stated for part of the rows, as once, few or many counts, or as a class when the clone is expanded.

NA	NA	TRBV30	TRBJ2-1	TGTGCCTGGACGCTCGGGGGCGCTGGTAATGAGCAGTTCTTC	CAWTLGGAGNEQFF
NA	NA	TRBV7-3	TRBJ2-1	TGTGCCAGCAGCTTAGGGCGGGGGCCCTCGGGTGAGCAGTTCTTC	CASSLGRGPSGEQFF
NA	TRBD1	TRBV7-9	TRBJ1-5	TGTGCCAGCAGCTCGTTGGGACAGGATCAGCCCCAGCATTTT	CASSSLGQDQPQHF
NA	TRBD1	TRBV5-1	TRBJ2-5	TGCGCCAGCAGCTCCGGACAGGCACAAGAGACCCAGTACTTC	CASSSGQAQETQYF
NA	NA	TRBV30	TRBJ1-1	TGTGCCTGGAGTGTACACAAGGGAGGCCCGGCTGAAGCTTTCTTT	CAWSVHKGGPAEAFF
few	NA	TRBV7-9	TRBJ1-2	TGTGCCAGCAGCTCCTACCCGGGGCTTAACTATGGCTACACCTTC	CASSSYPGLNYGYTF
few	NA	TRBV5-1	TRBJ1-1	TGCGCCAGCAGCTTGCGGGGGACCCACACTGAAGCTTTCTTT	CASSLRGTHTEAFF
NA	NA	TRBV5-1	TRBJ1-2	TGCGCCAGCAGCTCAGAGGGGAACTATGGCTACACCTTC	CASSSEGNYGYTF
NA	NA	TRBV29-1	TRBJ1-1	TGCAGCGCCATCCAGGGAGACACTGAAGCTTTCTTT	CSAIQGDTEAFF
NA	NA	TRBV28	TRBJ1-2	TGTGCCAGCAGCCGCGGGGGGGGCAACTATGGCTACACCTTC	CASSRGGGNYGYTF
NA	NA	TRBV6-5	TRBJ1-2	TGTGCCAGCACTCAGGGGTATGGCTACACCTTC	CASTQGYGYTF
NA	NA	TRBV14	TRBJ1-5	TGTGCCAGCAGCCAAGATCTACGCCAGCCCCAGCATTTT	CASSQDLRQPQHF
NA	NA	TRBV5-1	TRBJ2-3	TGCGCCAGCAGCTTGTCAAGGACTGCAGATACGCAGTATTTT	CASSLSRTADTQYF
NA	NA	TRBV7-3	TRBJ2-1	TGTGCCAGCGCGGCGGCCGATAGCTCCTACAATGAGCAGTTCTTC	CASAAADSSYNEQFF
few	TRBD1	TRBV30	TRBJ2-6	TGTGCCTGGAGTAACCTCAGGGGGATAGGGGCCAACGTCCTGACTTTC	CAWSNLRGIGANVLTF
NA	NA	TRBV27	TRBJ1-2	TGTGCCAGCCGGCAGGGGCACTATGGCTACACCTTC	CASRQGHYGYTF
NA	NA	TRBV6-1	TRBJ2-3	TGTGCCAGCAGTGACCCGGTCACAGATACGCAGTATTTT	CASSDPVTDTQYF
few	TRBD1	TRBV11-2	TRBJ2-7	TGTGCCAGCAGCACTCACAGGGGGCGGTTCTTCTACGAGCAGTACTTC	CASSTHRGRFFYEQYF
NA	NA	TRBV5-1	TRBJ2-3	TGCGCCAGCAGCTTGGGACTAGAGGTTACAGATACGCAGTATTTT	CASSLGLEVTDTQYF
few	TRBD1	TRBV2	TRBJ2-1	TGTGCCAGCAGTGTGGGACAGTACAATGAGCAGTTCTTC	CASSVGQYNEQFF
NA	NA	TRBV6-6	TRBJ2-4	TGTGCCAGCAGTTCCAACAAAAACATTCAGTACTTC	CASSSNKNIQYF
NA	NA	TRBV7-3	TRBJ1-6	TGTGCCAGCAGCTTAAAGGGATATAATTCACCCCTCCACTTT	CASSLKGYNSPLHF
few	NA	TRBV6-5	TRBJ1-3	TGTGCCAGCAGGTTAGGGATAGCTGGAAACACCATATATTTT	CASRLGIAGNTIYF
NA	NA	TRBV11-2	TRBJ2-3	TGTGCCAGCAGCCGGAACCCGGGGCAAGATACGCAGTATTTT	CASSRNPGQDTQYF
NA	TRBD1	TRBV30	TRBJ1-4	TGTGCCTGGAGTGTACGGACAGGGGGCGAAAAACTGTTTTTT	CAWSVRTGGEKLFF
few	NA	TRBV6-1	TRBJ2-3	TGTGCCAGCAGGGCTGACACAGATACGCAGTATTTT	CASRADTDTQYF
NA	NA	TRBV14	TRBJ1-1	TGTGCCAGCAGCGCAAGATTTAGGGGGAACACTGAAGCTTTCTTT	CASSARFRGNTEAFF
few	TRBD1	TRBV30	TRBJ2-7	TGTGCCTGGAGGAACCCGGGGACAGGGGGTTACGAGCAGTACTTC	CAWRNPGTGGYEQYF
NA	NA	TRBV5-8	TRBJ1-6	TGTGCCAGCAGCTTGGTAGTAGGGGCCCAATCACCCCTCCACTTT	CASSLVVGAQSPLHF
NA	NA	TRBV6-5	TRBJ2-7	TGTGCCAGCAGTTACTCGAGTGCGGGTCCCACCTACGAGCAGTACTTC	CASSYSSAGPTYEQYF
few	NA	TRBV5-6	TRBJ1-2	TGTGCCAGCAGCTTGTTCGGCTATGGCTACACCTTC	CASSLFGYGYTF
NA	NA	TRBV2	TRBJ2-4	TGTGCCAGCAGGAAGGGGCTTGTAGCCAAAAACATTCAGTACTTC	CASRKGLVAKNIQYF
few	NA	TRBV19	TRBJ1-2	TGTGCCAGTAGTAGGACAGTTAATGGCTACACCTTC	CASSRTVNGYTF